The 18 T cell receptor beta chains listed next were all sequenced from one sample in a study of blood T cell repertoires in COVID-19. The assay was immunoSEQ multiplex PCR, and TCRdb's table has in-frame clones only and misses some. The data show around 450,000 clones, about nine tenths seen once. Sequencing was done on a sample of PBMCs or T cells enriched from blood (not recorded which). The origin of the receptors is a woman in her late teens or twenties who had recovered from COVID-19.

The chain employs TRBV19 and TRBJ2-1; 9 bases align to TRBD2. J lost 4 bases, V lost 6 bases, and 7 bases had no gene match. The CDR3 sequence is 15 residues long. Germline CDR1 is LNHDA and CDR2 is SQIVND (reference sequence). The CDR3 DNA follows: TGTGCCAGTAGCTGGGCGGGGGGGCAATACAATGAGCAGTTCTTC. As protein: CASSWAGGQYNEQFF.

V is TRBV5-1 and J is TRBJ1-6; 9 nucleotides agree with TRBD1. This CDR3 has 16 amino acids. Germline loops: CDR1 SGHRS, CDR2 YFSETQ. Trimming cost V 4 bases and J 10 bases; bases outside gene matches: 12. CDR3 nucleotide sequence: TGCGCCAGCAGCATCCGAACGGGACAGGGTGGATCACCCCTCCACTTT. Translating it yields CASSIRTGQGGSPLHF.

The J gene is TRBJ1-3, the V gene TRBV2; D ambiguous. This CDR3 contains 15 residues. Trimming removed 6 bases from V and 4 bases from J, with 16 bases in between. Germline V lookup: CDR1 SNHLY, CDR2 FYNNEI. The CDR3 protein is CASSPIRGIGNTIYF. In DNA form, the CDR3 reads TGTGCCAGCAGCCCCATTCGGGGTATCGGAAACACCATATATTTT.

The CDR3 loop is CASSRGVDRGSEAFF. CDR3 DNA: TGTGCCAGCAGCCGTGGTGTGGACAGGGGGTCTGAAGCTTTCTTT. The V and J genes are TRBV4-2 and TRBJ1-1; 10 nucleotides align to TRBD1. Germline CDR1 is LGHNA and CDR2 is YNFKEQ. The CDR3 runs to 15 residues. V shed 4 bases, J shed 6 bases, and the junction held 8 bases outside the gene matches.

The chain has TRBV3-1 (or the pseudogene TRBV3-2) and TRBJ1-4; a weak D match, TRBD1 (6 bases). From germline, CDR1 is LGHDT and CDR2 YNNKEL (reference sequence). The CDR3 spans 15 residues. Trimming pared 4 bases from V and 5 bases from J, leaving 14 bases between. The CDR3 sequence is CASSPRGSWNEKLFF. CDR3 coding DNA: TGTGCCAGCAGCCCAAGGGGGTCTTGGAATGAAAAACTGTTTTTT.

About this clone itself: The same CDR3 can be traced to other DNA sequences in this sample. The V gene is TRBV6-5, the J gene TRBJ1-2; no firm D call. V was pared by 5 bases and J by 5 bases, with 9 bases between. The CDR3 covers 12 residues. The germline V gene has CDR1 MNHEY and CDR2 SVGAGI. CDR3 sequence (DNA): TGTGCCAGCAGTCCGACGGGGTATGGCTACACCTTC. Amino acids: CASSPTGYGYTF.

V and J are TRBV4-1 and TRBJ2-3; D remains ambiguous. CDR1 is MGHRA, CDR2 YSYEKL, per germline. Between the trimmed V and J ends, which lost 4 bases and 5 bases, there was a span of 13 bases. The CDR3 totals 14 residues. DNA for the CDR3: TGCGCCAGCAGCCCCCCCTCTGGGCTAGATACGCAGTATTTT. Encoded protein: CASSPPSGLDTQYF.

The chain uses TRBV18 and TRBJ2-2; unclear D gene. Trimming shortened V by 4 bases and J by 3 bases, and 12 bases separated the two germline ends. CDR1 is KGHSH, CDR2 LQKENI, per germline. The CDR3 spans 15 residues. DNA for the CDR3: TGTGCCAGCTCACTCGGAGACGGTCACACCGGGGAGCTGTTTTTT. Its translation: CASSLGDGHTGELFF.

The chain links TRBV19 to TRBJ1-5; D not certain. This CDR3 has 17 residues. Germline assignment: CDR1 LNHDA and CDR2 SQIVND (reference sequence). Trimming stripped 9 bases from V and 3 bases from J, with 24 bases between. The CDR3 nucleotides read TGTGCCAGCCGACGATTGGGCTCCTGGTCCCTCAATCAGCCCCAGCATTTT. Translation gives CASRRLGSWSLNQPQHF. The full variable domain, completed using reference TRBV19 and TRBJ1-5, is DGGITQSPKYLFRKEGQNVTLSCEQNLNHDAMYWYRQDPGQGLRLIYYSQIVNDFQKGDIAEGYSVSREKKESFPLTVTSAQKNPTAFYLCASRRLGSWSLNQPQHFGDGTRLSIL.

CDR3 region: CASSGGASTGELFF. The CDR3 DNA is TGTGCCAGCAGTGGGGGGGCATCAACCGGGGAGCTGTTTTTT. The rearrangement uses TRBV6-6 and TRBJ2-2; weak D call: TRBD2 (7 bases). Trimming took 5 bases from V and 5 from J, leaving 12 bases between them. The CDR3 extends over 14 amino acids. Germline loops: CDR1 MNHNY, CDR2 SVGAGI (reference sequence).

The CDR3 here is CASSPGSYEQYF. For the CDR3, the DNA is TGCGCCAGCAGTCCAGGATCCTACGAGCAGTACTTC. The chain uses TRBV23-1 and TRBJ2-7, with unresolved D. TRBV23-1 is filed as an ORF, its function uncertain. V dropped 4 bases and J dropped 1 base, with 5 bases sitting between them. The CDR3 has 12 amino acids.

CDR3 DNA: TGTGCCAGCAGCTCCCCTATCAGGGGGATGGGCACTGAAGCTTTCTTT. Its translation is CASSSPIRGMGTEAFF. The rearrangement joins TRBV5-6 to TRBJ1-1, with 7 nucleotides matching TRBD1. CDR1 SGHDT and CDR2 YYEEEE come from the germline V gene. The CDR3 is 16 amino acids. V was clipped by 3 bases and J by 4 bases; unmatched bases: 12.

This chain links TRBV4-1 with TRBJ2-7; 7 positions match TRBD2. Per the germline V gene, CDR1 is MGHRA and CDR2 is YSYEKL. The V segment lost 4 bases and the J segment 3 bases; nucleotides outside the gene matches: 9. The CDR3 is made up of 15 amino acids. This CDR3 is CASSLSIREVYEQYF. The DNA of the CDR3 is TGCGCCAGCAGCCTATCGATCCGGGAGGTCTACGAGCAGTACTTC.

The V and J genes are TRBV4-1 and TRBJ2-5, with 9 bases lining up with TRBD2. From germline, CDR1 is MGHRA and CDR2 YSYEKL. This CDR3 is built from 17 residues. V shed 0 bases, J shed 2 bases, and the junction held 7 bases outside the gene matches. The CDR3 protein is CASSQEAISGGQETQYF. The CDR3 nucleotides read TGCGCCAGCAGCCAAGAGGCCATTAGCGGGGGACAAGAGACCCAGTACTTC.

The chain is built from TRBV7-9 and TRBJ2-1; 7 bases line up with TRBD2. The length of the CDR3 is 16 residues. After removal of 4 bases from V and 9 bases from J, the junction contained 15 bases not matched to a gene. Germline assignment: CDR1 SEHNR and CDR2 FQNEAQ (reference sequence). The CDR3 sequence: CASSSPAGVPYGEQFF. The CDR3 DNA sequence: TGTGCCAGCAGCTCCCCCGCGGGGGTCCCTTACGGTGAGCAGTTCTTC. The entire variable domain, with the rest obtained from reference TRBV7-9 and TRBJ2-1, is as follows: DTGVSQNPRHKITKRGQNVTFRCDPISEHNRLYWYRQTLGQGPEFLTYFQNEAQLEKSRLLSDRFSAERPKGSFSTLEIQRTEQGDSAMYLCASSSPAGVPYGEQFFGPGTRLTVL.

CDR3 region: CASSHPPGGENNEQFF. The CDR3, as DNA: TGTGCCAGCAGCCATCCCCCTGGGGGGGAGAACAATGAGCAGTTCTTC. The chain couples TRBV4-2 to TRBJ2-1; 7 bases agree with TRBD2. V shed 3 bases and J 5 bases; nucleotides not matched to a gene: 10. Germline V lookup: CDR1 LGHNA, CDR2 YNFKEQ. The CDR3 loop spans 16 amino acids.

The V call is TRBV2, the J call TRBJ1-6; 8 bases align to TRBD1. There are 15 residues in the CDR3. Germline values: CDR1 SNHLY, CDR2 FYNNEI. The junction had 5 bases not matched to a gene; V was cut back by 2 bases and J by 8 bases. For the CDR3, the DNA is TGTGCCAGCAGTGAAAGACAGGGGCAGTATTCACCCCTCCACTTT. This sequence encodes CASSERQGQYSPLHF.

The chain couples TRBV10-3 to TRBJ2-7; 10 bases agree with TRBD2. Germline V gene lookup returns CDR1 ENHRY and CDR2 SYGVKD. The CDR3 contains 17 residues. The junction had 9 bases not matched to a gene; V was cut back by 0 bases and J by 4 bases. CDR3 protein: CAISESLAGAHLYEQYF. The CDR3 DNA sequence: TGTGCCATCAGTGAGTCCCTAGCGGGGGCCCACCTGTACGAGCAGTACTTC.